Listed below are T cell receptor beta chains from one sample, sequenced in a study of T-cell reconstitution after alpha-beta-depleted transplantation in children. TCRdb re-derived calls from the PCR reads in MiXCR, one entry per CDR3 protein. The data contain 200,000 to 300,000 distinct CDR3 sequences, under 30% of them seen just once; the ten biggest clones take up about 5%. Material: PBMCs, mostly from graft donor cells, obtained 360 days after TCRalphabeta/CD19-depleted stem cell transplant. These receptors were collected from a female patient aged 2-9 years who had a stem cell transplant for congenital amegakaryocytic thrombocytopenia, so the T cells may come from the graft donor. Each CDR3 is given with its conserved first and last residue. A D gene is named only where the DNA matches it firmly. Some rows mark clone size as missing; the rest say once, few, many or name a class of expanded clone.

.	TRBV29-1	TRBJ2-5	few	CSVRFVFTGPRAPQETQYF	TGCAGCGTCCGCTTTGTCTTCACGGGGCCGAGGGCCCCCCAAGAGACCCAGTACTTC
.	TRBV20-1	TRBJ2-7	few	CSARDLNEQYF	TGCAGTGCTAGAGATCTGAACGAGCAGTACTTC
TRBD2	TRBV3-1	TRBJ2-1	.	CASSQDKGASGRPYNEQFF	TGTGCCAGCAGCCAAGATAAGGGGGCTAGCGGGAGGCCCTACAATGAGCAGTTCTTC
TRBD1	TRBV27	TRBJ1-4	few	CASTPGQGAPKGEKLFF	TGTGCCAGCACCCCCGGACAGGGGGCTCCCAAAGGGGAAAAACTGTTTTTT
.	TRBV6-1	TRBJ2-1	few	CASSGQVAVINEQFF	TGTGCCAGCAGTGGGCAGGTAGCGGTCATCAATGAGCAGTTCTTC
.	TRBV20-1	TRBJ2-5	few	CSARPGTTTQETQYF	TGCAGTGCTAGACCGGGGACCACCACCCAAGAGACCCAGTACTTC
TRBD2	TRBV7-9	TRBJ2-1	many	CASSQSTSGSRNEQFF	TGTGCCAGCAGCCAAAGCACTAGCGGGAGTCGTAATGAGCAGTTCTTC
.	TRBV12-3/TRBV12-4	TRBJ2-7	.	CASSLRLMLVDEQYF	TGTGCCAGCAGTTTGCGGCTTATGCTGGTCGACGAGCAGTACTTC
.	TRBV20-1	TRBJ2-5	few	CSCDSDYQETQYF	TGCAGTTGCGACAGTGACTATCAAGAGACCCAGTACTTC
.	TRBV12-3/TRBV12-4	TRBJ2-5	many	CASSLRGGWETQYF	TGTGCCAGCAGTTTGAGGGGAGGATGGGAGACCCAGTACTTC
.	TRBV20-1	TRBJ2-2	.	CSARGRGELFF	TGCAGTGCTAGAGGGCGAGGGGAGCTGTTTTTT
.	TRBV4-1	TRBJ2-7	.	CASSQIVRAGEQYF	TGCGCCAGCAGCCAAATTGTAAGGGCGGGCGAGCAGTACTTC
TRBD2	TRBV11-2	TRBJ2-3	few	CASSFLAGAKGGWSDTQYF	TGTGCCAGCAGCTTTCTAGCGGGAGCAAAGGGAGGGTGGTCAGATACGCAGTATTTT
TRBD1	TRBV10-3	TRBJ2-7	many	CAITATGVGSEQYF	TGTGCCATCACAGCGACAGGGGTGGGTTCCGAGCAGTACTTC
.	TRBV20-1	TRBJ1-1	.	CRPLANTEAFF	TGCAGGCCATTGGCGAACACTGAAGCTTTCTTT
TRBD2	TRBV14	TRBJ2-1	once	CASSQAPTSGSRYEQFF	TGTGCCAGCAGCCAAGCTCCCACTAGCGGGAGTAGGTATGAGCAGTTCTTC
TRBD2	TRBV20-1	TRBJ2-1	few	CSATTPSGRLYNEQFF	TGCAGTGCTACGACACCTAGCGGGAGATTATACAATGAGCAGTTCTTC
.	TRBV24-1	TRBJ2-1	.	CATSGFRADYEQFF	TGTGCCACCTCGGGATTCCGGGCAGACTATGAGCAGTTCTTC
.	TRBV12-3/TRBV12-4	TRBJ2-7	many	CASREYPYEQYF	TGTGCCAGCAGAGAGTACCCCTACGAGCAGTACTTC
.	TRBV9	TRBJ2-1	.	CASSVLGAHYNEQFF	TGTGCCAGCAGCGTCCTGGGGGCGCATTACAATGAGCAGTTCTTC
TRBD1	TRBV28	TRBJ2-5	.	CASSLPRVTGTVQETQYF	TGTGCCAGCAGTTTACCCCGGGTGACCGGGACAGTTCAAGAGACCCAGTACTTC
.	TRBV12-3/TRBV12-4	TRBJ2-3	.	CASSFVGGPDTQYF	TGTGCCAGCAGTTTTGTGGGGGGGCCAGATACGCAGTATTTT
.	TRBV30	TRBJ1-2	.	CAWSALGGYTF	TGTGCCTGGAGTGCCTTAGGTGGCTACACCTTC
.	TRBV11-1	TRBJ2-7	.	CASSFRDLTPYEQYF	TGTGCCAGCAGCTTCCGGGACTTAACGCCCTACGAGCAGTACTTC
TRBD2	TRBV12-3/TRBV12-4	TRBJ2-2	.	CASSFRTSGVTGELFF	TGTGCCAGCAGTTTTCGGACTAGCGGGGTCACCGGGGAGCTGTTTTTT
TRBD1	TRBV28	TRBJ1-4	.	CASNTLTGLEEKLFF	TGTGCCAGCAACACACTGACAGGGTTGGAGGAAAAACTGTTTTTT
TRBD1	TRBV5-1	TRBJ2-5	few	CASSLDRQGWDETQYF	TGCGCCAGCAGCTTGGATAGACAGGGATGGGACGAGACCCAGTACTTC
TRBD1	TRBV4-1	TRBJ2-5	.	CASSQDQDRGWETQYF	TGCGCCAGCAGCCAAGACCAGGACAGGGGGTGGGAGACCCAGTACTTC
.	TRBV10-3	TRBJ2-3	many	CAISPGGLVNTDTQYF	TGTGCCATCAGCCCCGGAGGGCTAGTGAACACAGATACGCAGTATTTT
.	TRBV5-1	TRBJ1-6	.	CASSWGDGDNSPLHF	TGCGCCAGCAGCTGGGGGGACGGGGACAATTCACCCCTCCACTTT
TRBD1	TRBV12-3/TRBV12-4	TRBJ1-2	.	CASSPYRGAFNYGYTF	TGTGCCAGCAGTCCGTACAGGGGGGCGTTTAACTATGGCTACACCTTC
.	TRBV6-1	TRBJ1-5	few	CASRRDRSNQPQHF	TGTGCCAGCAGGCGAGACAGGAGCAATCAGCCCCAGCATTTT
.	TRBV7-9	TRBJ2-2	.	CASSDGRTTGELFF	TGTGCCAGTTCGGACGGCCGAACCACCGGGGAGCTGTTTTTT
TRBD1	TRBV6-2/TRBV6-3	TRBJ2-5	once	CASSYRDRAQETQYF	TGTGCCAGCAGTTACCGGGACAGAGCACAAGAGACCCAGTACTTC
.	TRBV10-3	TRBJ2-2	.	CAIRSYTGELFF	TGTGCCATCAGGTCTTACACCGGGGAGCTGTTTTTT
.	TRBV4-1	TRBJ2-5	few	CASSQEGSGETQYF	TGCGCCAGCAGCCAAGAGGGAAGCGGGGAGACCCAGTACTTC
TRBD1	TRBV20-1	TRBJ2-5	many	CSAIFADRGIQDDQYF	TGCAGTGCTATATTTGCGGACAGGGGGATCCAAGATGACCAGTACTTC
.	TRBV12-3/TRBV12-4	TRBJ1-6	few	CASSFSAVNSPLHF	TGTGCCAGCAGTTTCTCAGCAGTAAATTCACCCCTCCACTTT
TRBD1	TRBV12-3/TRBV12-4	TRBJ1-1	.	CASRLTGLPEAFF	TGTGCCAGCAGGCTGACAGGGCTCCCTGAAGCTTTCTTT
.	TRBV15	TRBJ2-3	.	CATSWDTGADTQYF	TGTGCCACCAGCTGGGACACTGGGGCAGATACGCAGTATTTT
.	TRBV19	TRBJ1-1	.	CASRRRENTEAFF	TGTGCCAGTAGAAGGCGAGAGAACACTGAAGCTTTCTTT
.	TRBV11-3	TRBJ2-1	.	CASSRFTGSGSYNEQFF	TGTGCCAGCAGCCGATTTACAGGGTCGGGTTCCTACAATGAGCAGTTCTTC